This T cell receptor beta chain comes out of a study of early T cells in non-severe SARS-CoV-2 infection. Study at large: Unsorted whole blood bulk RNA was sequenced, with unpaired chains. Study observations and caveats: Lookups in VDJdb leaned toward anti-spike CD8 responses and missed private and CD4 specificities.

CDR3 length: 16 amino acids. Germline CDR1 and CDR2: ENHRY and SYGVKD. The junction had 13 bases not matched to a gene; V was cut back by 11 bases and J by 1 base. This clonotype has ten or more counts. Its target is unknown. Molecules of cDNA were individually given unique molecular identifiers that were attached to them. TCRdb reanalysed the 5' RACE reads using MiXCR and keeps one entry per CDR3 protein. The profile covers about 54,000 distinct CDR3 sequences, with about 7.7% appearing a single time and roughly 10% taken by the ten largest. The sequencing here drew on whole blood, taken at baseline. The gene calls are TRBV10-3 and TRBJ2-3, with TRBD2 matching 9 bases. This clonotype was obtained from an adult who was a healthcare worker with PCR-confirmed SARS-CoV-2 infection or an uninfected control (not recorded which). CDR3 coding DNA: TGTGCCTCCCTCCGAGGTAGCGGGAGAGGCACAGATACGCAGTATTTT. Its translation is CASLRGSGRGTDTQYF.